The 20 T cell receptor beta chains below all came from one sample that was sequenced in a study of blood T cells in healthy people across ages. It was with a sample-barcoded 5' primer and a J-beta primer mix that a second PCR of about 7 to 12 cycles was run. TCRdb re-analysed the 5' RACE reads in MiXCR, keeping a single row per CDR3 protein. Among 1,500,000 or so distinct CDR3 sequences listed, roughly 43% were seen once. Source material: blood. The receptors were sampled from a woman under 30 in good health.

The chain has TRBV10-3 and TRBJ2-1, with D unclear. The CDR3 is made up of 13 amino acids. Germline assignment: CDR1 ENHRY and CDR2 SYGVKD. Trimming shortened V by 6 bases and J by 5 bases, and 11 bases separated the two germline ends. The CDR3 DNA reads TGTGCCATCAGGATGATATACGACAATGAGCAGTTCTTC. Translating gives CAIRMIYDNEQFF.

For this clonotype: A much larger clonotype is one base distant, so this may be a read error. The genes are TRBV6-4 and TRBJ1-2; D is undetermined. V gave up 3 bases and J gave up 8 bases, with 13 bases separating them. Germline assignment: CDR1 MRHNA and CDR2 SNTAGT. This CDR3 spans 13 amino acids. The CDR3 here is CASSEEGMRGYTF. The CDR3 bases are TGTGCCAGCAGTGAGGAGGGAATGAGGGGCTACACCTTC.

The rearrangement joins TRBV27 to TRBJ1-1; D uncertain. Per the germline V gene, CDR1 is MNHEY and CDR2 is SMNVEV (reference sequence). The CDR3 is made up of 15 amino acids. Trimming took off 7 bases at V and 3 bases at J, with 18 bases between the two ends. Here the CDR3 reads CASKAGTVDYTEAFF. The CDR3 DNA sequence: TGTGCCAGCAAGGCGGGTACAGTCGACTACACTGAAGCTTTCTTT.

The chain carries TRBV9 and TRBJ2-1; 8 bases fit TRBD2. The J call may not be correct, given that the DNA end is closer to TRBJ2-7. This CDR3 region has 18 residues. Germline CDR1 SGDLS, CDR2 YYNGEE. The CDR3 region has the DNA TGTGCCAGCAGCGTAGGTAGATCGGGGGGGCACCGCTACAATGAGCAGTACTTC. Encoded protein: CASSVGRSGGHRYNEQYF.

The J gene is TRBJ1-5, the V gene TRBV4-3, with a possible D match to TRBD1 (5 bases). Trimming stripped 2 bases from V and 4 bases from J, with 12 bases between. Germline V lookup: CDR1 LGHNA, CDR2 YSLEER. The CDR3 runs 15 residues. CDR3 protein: CASSQKDGGNQPQHF. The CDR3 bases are TGCGCCAGCAGCCAAAAGGATGGGGGAAATCAGCCCCAGCATTTT.

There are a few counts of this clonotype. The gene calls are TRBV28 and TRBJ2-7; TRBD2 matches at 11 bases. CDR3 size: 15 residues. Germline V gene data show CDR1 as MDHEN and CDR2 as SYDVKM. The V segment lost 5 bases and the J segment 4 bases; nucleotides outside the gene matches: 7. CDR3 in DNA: TGTGCCAGCAGTCTACCTGGGACTAGCGGTTACGAGCAGTACTTC. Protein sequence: CASSLPGTSGYEQYF.

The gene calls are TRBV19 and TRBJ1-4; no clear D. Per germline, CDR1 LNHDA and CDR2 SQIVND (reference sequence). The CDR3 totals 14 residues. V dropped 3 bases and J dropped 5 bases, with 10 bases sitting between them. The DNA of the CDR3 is TGTGCCAGTAGTATCCCGGGGTTGAATGAAAAACTGTTTTTT. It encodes CASSIPGLNEKLFF.

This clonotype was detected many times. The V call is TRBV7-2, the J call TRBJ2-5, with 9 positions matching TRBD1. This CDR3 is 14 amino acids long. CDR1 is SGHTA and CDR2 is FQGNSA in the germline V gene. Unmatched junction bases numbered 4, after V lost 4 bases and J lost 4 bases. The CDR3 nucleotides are TGTGCCAGCAGCTACAACAGGGGGCGAGAGACCCAGTACTTC. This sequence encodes CASSYNRGRETQYF.

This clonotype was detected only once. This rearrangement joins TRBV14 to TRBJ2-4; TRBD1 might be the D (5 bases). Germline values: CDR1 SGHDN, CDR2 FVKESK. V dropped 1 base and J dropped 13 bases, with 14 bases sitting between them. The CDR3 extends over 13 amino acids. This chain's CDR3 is CASSQAPLTEQYF. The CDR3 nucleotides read TGTGCCAGCAGCCAAGCCCCCCTGACAGAGCAGTACTTC.

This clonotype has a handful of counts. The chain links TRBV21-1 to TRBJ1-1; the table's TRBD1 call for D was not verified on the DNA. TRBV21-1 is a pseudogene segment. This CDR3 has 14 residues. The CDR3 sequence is CASSNVMGDTEAFF. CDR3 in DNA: TGTGCCAGCAGCAATGTGATGGGGGACACTGAAGCTTTCTTT.

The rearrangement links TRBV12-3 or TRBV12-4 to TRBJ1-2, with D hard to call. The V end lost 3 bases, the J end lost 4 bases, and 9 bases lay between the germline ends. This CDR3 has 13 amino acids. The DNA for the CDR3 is TGTGCCAGCAGTTTTACGGACGGCTATGGCTACACCTTC. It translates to CASSFTDGYGYTF.

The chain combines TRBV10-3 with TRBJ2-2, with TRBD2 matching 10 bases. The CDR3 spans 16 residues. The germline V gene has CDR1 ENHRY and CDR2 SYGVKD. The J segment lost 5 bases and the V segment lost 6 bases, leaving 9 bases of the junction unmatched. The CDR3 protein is CAIRLTAGGQTGELFF. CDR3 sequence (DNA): TGTGCCATCAGACTTACAGCGGGGGGGCAAACCGGGGAGCTGTTTTTT.

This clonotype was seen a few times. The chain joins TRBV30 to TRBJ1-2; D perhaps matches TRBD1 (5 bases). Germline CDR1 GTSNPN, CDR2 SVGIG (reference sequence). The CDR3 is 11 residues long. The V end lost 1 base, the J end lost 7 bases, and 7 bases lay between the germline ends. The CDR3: CAWSETVGYTF. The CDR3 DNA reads TGTGCCTGGAGTGAGACAGTTGGCTACACCTTC.

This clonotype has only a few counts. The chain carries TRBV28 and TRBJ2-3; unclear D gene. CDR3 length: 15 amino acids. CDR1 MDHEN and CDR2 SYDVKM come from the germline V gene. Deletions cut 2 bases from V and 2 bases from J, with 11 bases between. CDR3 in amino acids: CASSLPGPVTDTQYF. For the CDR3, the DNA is TGTGCCAGCAGTTTACCCGGACCAGTCACAGATACGCAGTATTTT.

The CDR3 bases are TGCAGTGCTAGCGTCCCGGGGGGGCGGACAGATACGCAGTATTTT. Translation gives CSASVPGGRTDTQYF. The chain carries TRBV20-1 and TRBJ2-3, with 8 positions matching TRBD2. V shed 3 bases and J 3 bases; nucleotides not matched to a gene: 8. Germline-derived CDR1 and CDR2 are DFQATT and SNEGSKA (reference sequence). The CDR3 length is 15 residues.

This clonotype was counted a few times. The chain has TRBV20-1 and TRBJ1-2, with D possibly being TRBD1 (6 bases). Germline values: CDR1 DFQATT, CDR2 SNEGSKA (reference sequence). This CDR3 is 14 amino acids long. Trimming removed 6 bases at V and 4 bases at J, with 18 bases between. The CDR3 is CSAPRRGAGYGYTF. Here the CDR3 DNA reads TGCAGTGCCCCCCGCCGGGGGGCTGGCTATGGCTACACCTTC.

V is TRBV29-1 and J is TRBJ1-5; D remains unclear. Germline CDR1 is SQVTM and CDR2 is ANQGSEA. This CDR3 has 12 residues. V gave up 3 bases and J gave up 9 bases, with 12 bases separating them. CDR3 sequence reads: CSVEEVGLPQHF. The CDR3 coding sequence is TGCAGCGTTGAGGAGGTTGGGCTGCCCCAGCATTTT.

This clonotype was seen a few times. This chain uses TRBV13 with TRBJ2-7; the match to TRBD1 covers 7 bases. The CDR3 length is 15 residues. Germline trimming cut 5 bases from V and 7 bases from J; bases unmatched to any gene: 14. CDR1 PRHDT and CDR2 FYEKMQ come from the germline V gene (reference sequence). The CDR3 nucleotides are TGTGCCAGCAGCAGAGGACAGGTGACTTACAATGAGCAGTACTTC. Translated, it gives CASSRGQVTYNEQYF.

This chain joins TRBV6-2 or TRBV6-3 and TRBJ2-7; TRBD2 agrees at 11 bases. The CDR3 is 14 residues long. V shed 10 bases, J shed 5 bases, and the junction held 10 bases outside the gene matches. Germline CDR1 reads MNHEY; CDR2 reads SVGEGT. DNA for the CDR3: TGTGCCAACAAAGATAGCGGGGGGGCGGACGAGCAGTACTTC. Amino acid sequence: CANKDSGGADEQYF.

CDR3 bases: TGTGCCTTCCTCCAAGACTCCTCTATGCTCACCGATACGCAGTATTTT. This gives the protein CAFLQDSSMLTDTQYF. This rearrangement joins TRBV30 to TRBJ2-3; D remains ambiguous. Germline V lookup: CDR1 GTSNPN, CDR2 SVGIG (reference sequence). The CDR3 totals 16 residues. Trimming removed 7 bases from V and 6 bases from J, with 26 bases in between.